This TCR beta chain was captured in a study of blood T cell repertoires in COVID-19. During active infection, Seattle patients enrolled and were then monitored through disease. There are a few counts of this clone. How the authors handled the data: Estimation of nucleated cell counts relied on the amplification of reference gene primers. TCRdb's copy holds only in-frame clones and misses some; the assay was immunoSEQ multiplex PCR. V and J calls and clone size are those listed in that table; D and trimming were worked out from the DNA. Of some 200,000 clones listed, 88% are singletons. Germline-derived CDR1 and CDR2 are MNHEY and SMNVEV (reference sequence). V dropped 5 bases and J dropped 7 bases, with 11 bases sitting between them. The length of the CDR3 is 12 residues.

The clonotype was recovered from a man aged 45-65 years with COVID-19, enrolled during active disease. This chain connects TRBV27 to TRBJ1-1; D call uncertain. The sample comprised peripheral blood. Here the CDR3 DNA reads TGTGCCAGCAGTAGAGAGCGTGGTGAAGCTTTCTTT. Translated, it gives CASSRERGEAFF.